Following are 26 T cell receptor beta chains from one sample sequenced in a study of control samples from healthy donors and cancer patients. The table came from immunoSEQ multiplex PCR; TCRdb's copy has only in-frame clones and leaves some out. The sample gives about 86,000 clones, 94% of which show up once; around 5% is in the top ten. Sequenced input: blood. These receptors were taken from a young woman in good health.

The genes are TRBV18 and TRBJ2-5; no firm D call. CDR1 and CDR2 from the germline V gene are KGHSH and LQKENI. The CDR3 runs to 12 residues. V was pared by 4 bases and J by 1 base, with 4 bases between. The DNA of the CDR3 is TGTGCCAGCTCACGCCTCCAAGAGACCCAGTACTTC. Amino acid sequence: CASSRLQETQYF.

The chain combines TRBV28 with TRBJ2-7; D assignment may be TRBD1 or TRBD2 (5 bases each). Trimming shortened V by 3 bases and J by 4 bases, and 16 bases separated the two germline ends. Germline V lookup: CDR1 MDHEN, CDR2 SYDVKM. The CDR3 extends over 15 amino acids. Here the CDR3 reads CASSFLGPSRYEQYF. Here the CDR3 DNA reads TGTGCCAGCAGTTTTTTGGGACCCTCGAGGTACGAGCAGTACTTC.

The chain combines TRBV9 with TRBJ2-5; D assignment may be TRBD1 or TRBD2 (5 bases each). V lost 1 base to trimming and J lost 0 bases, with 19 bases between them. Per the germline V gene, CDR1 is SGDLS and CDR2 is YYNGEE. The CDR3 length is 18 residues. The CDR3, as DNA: TGTGCCAGCAGCGTAAGAGGAGGCGGAACAGGCCACCAAGAGACCCAGTACTTC. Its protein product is CASSVRGGGTGHQETQYF.

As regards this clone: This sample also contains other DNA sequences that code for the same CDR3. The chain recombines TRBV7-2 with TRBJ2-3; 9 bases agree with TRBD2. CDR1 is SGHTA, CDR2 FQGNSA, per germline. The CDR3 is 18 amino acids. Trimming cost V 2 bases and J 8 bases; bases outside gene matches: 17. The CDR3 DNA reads TGTGCCAGCAGCTTAAGTCGGGGGCGGCGGGGGGGCCGCGTTACGCAGTATTTT. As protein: CASSLSRGRRGGRVTQYF.

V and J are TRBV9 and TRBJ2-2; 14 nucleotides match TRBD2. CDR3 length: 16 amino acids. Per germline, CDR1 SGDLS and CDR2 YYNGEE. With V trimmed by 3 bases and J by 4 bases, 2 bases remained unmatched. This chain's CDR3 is CASSGLAGGSTGELFF. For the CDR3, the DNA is TGTGCCAGCAGCGGACTAGCGGGAGGGTCCACCGGGGAGCTGTTTTTT.

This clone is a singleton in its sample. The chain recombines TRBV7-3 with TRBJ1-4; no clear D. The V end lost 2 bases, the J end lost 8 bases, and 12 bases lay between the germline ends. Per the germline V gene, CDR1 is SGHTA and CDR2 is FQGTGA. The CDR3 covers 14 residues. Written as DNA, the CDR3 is TGTGCCAGCAGCTTATCGGCCGCGGGAGAAAAACTGTTTTTT. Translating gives CASSLSAAGEKLFF.

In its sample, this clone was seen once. The CDR3 DNA is TGTGCCAGCACCCGGGACAGGGGTTCCTACGAGCAGTACTTC. This codes for CASTRDRGSYEQYF. The chain recombines TRBV6-5 with TRBJ2-7; TRBD1 aligns across 10 bases. V dropped 7 bases and J dropped 1; count of bases not matched to a gene: 4. CDR3 length: 14 residues. The germline CDR1 and CDR2 sequences are MNHEY and SVGAGI.

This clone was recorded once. In nucleotides, the CDR3 is TGTGCCAGCAGCACCTCGGGGGGGATCACTGAAGCTTTCTTT. Translating gives CASSTSGGITEAFF. The rearrangement joins TRBV6-2 or TRBV6-3 to TRBJ1-1, with D tentatively TRBD1 (5 bases). CDR1 is MNHEY and CDR2 is SVGEGT in the germline V gene. CDR3 length: 14 amino acids. V lost 6 bases, J lost 4 bases, and 15 bases lay in between.

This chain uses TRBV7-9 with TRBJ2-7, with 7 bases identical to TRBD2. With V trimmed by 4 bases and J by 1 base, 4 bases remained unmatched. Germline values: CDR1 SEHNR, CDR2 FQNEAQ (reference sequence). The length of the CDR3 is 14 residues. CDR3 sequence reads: CASSSFGGSYEQYF. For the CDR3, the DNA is TGTGCCAGCAGCTCCTTCGGGGGGTCCTACGAGCAGTACTTC.

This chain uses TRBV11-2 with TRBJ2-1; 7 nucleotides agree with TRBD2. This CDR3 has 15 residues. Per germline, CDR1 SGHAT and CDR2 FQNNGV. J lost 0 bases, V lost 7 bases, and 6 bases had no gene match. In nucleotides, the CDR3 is TGTGCCAGCACTCCAATAGCGGGCTCCTACAATGAGCAGTTCTTC. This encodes CASTPIAGSYNEQFF.

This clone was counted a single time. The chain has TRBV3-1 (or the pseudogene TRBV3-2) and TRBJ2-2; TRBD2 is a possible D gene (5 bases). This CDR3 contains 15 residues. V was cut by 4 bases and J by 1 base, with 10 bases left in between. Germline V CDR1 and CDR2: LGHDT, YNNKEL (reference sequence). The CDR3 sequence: CASSPGLQNTGELFF. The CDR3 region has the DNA TGTGCCAGCAGCCCTGGACTCCAGAACACCGGGGAGCTGTTTTTT.

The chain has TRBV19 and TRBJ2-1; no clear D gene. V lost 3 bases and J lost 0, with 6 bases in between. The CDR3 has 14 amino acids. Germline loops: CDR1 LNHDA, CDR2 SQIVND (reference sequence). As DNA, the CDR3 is TGTGCCAGTAGTATGACACCCTCCTACAATGAGCAGTTCTTC. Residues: CASSMTPSYNEQFF.

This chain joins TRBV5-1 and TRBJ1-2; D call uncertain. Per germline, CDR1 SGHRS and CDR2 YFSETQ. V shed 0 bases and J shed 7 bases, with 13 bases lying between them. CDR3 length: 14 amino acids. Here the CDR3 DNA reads TGCGCCAGCAGCTTGGACCCCGGGGAGGCTGGCTACACCTTC. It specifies CASSLDPGEAGYTF.

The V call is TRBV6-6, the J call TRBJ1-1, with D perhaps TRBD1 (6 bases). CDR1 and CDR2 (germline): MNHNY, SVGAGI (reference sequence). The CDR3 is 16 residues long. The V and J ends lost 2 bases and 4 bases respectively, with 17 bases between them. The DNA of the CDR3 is TGTGCCAGCAGTTACCCGGTAGGGGGGGGGAGCACTGAAGCTTTCTTT. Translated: CASSYPVGGGSTEAFF.

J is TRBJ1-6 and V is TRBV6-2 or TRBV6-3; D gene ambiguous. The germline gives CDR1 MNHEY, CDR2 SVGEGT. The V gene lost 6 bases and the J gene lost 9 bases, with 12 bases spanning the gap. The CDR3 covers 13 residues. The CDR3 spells CASSVTRGSPLHF. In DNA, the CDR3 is TGTGCCAGCAGCGTCACGCGGGGTTCACCCCTCCACTTT.

Written as DNA, the CDR3 is TGTGCCAGCACCGTCGGGACGGCCGGCACGCAGTATTTT. This gives the protein CASTVGTAGTQYF. The J gene is TRBJ2-3, the V gene TRBV7-8, with D perhaps assigned TRBD1 or TRBD2 (5 bases each). CDR3 length: 13 residues. Per germline, CDR1 SGHVS and CDR2 FQNEAQ. The V end lost 7 bases, the J end lost 9 bases, and 17 bases lay between the germline ends.

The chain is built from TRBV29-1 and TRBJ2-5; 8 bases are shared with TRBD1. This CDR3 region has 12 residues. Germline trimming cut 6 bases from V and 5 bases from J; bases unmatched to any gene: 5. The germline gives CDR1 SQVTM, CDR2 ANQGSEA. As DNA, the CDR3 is TGCAGCGTCGACAGGGGATTTGAGACCCAGTACTTC. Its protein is CSVDRGFETQYF. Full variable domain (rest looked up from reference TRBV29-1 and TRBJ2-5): SAVISQKPSRDICQRGTSLTIQCQVDSQVTMMFWYRQQPGQSLTLIATANQGSEATYESGFVIDKFPISRPNLTFSTLTVSNMSPEDSSIYLCSVDRGFETQYFGPGTRLLVL.

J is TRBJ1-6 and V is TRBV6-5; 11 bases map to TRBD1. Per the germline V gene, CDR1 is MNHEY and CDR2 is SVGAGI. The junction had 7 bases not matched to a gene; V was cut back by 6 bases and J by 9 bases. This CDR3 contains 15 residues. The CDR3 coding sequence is TGTGCCAGCAGCCCCGGACAGGGGGCTTTTTCACCCCTCCACTTT. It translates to CASSPGQGAFSPLHF.

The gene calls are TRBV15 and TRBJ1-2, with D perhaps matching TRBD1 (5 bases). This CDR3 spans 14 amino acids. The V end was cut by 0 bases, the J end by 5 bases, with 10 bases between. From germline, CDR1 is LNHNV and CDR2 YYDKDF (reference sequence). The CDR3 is CATSRDLGGYGYTF. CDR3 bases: TGTGCCACCAGCAGAGATTTGGGGGGGTATGGCTACACCTTC.

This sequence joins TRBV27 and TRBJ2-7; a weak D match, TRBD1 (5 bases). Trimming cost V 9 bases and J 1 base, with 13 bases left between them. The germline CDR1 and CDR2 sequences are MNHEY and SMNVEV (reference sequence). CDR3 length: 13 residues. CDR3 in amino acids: CASSDSLSYEQYF. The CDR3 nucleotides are TGTGCCAGTAGTGACAGTTTATCCTACGAGCAGTACTTC.

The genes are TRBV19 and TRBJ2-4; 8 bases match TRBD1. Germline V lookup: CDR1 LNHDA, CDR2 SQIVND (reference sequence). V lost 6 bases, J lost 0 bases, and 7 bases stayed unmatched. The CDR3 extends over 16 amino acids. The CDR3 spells CASSLGQGLAKNIQYF. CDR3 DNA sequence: TGTGCCAGTAGCCTCGGACAGGGACTAGCCAAAAACATTCAGTACTTC. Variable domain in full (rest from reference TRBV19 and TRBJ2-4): DGGITQSPKYLFRKEGQNVTLSCEQNLNHDAMYWYRQDPGQGLRLIYYSQIVNDFQKGDIAEGYSVSREKKESFPLTVTSAQKNPTAFYLCASSLGQGLAKNIQYFGAGTRLSVL.

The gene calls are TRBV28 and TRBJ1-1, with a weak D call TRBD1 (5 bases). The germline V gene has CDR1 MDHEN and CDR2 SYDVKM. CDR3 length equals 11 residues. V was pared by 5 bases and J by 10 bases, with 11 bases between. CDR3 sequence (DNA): TGTGCCAGCAGTGGCAGGGTCGGAGCTTTCTTT. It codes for CASSGRVGAFF. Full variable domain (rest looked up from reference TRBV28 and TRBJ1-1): DVKVTQSSRYLVKRTGEKVFLECVQDMDHENMFWYRQDPGLGLRLIYFSYDVKMKEKGDIPEGYSVSREKKERFSLILESASTNQTSMYLCASSGRVGAFFGQGTRLTVV.

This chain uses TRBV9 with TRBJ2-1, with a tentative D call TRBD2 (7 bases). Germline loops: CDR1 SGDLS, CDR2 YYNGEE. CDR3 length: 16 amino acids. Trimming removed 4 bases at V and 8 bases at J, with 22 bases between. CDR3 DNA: TGTGCCAGCAGCTCCCGAGGGTGGGCGGGGGCTGATGAGCAGTTCTTC. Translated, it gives CASSSRGWAGADEQFF.

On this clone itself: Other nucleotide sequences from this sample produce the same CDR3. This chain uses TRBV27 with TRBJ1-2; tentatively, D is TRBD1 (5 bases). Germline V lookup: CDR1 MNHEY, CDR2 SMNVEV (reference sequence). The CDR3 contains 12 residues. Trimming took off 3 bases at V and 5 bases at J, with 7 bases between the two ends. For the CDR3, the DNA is TGTGCCAGCAGTTTGAGGGGATATGGCTACACCTTC. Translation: CASSLRGYGYTF.

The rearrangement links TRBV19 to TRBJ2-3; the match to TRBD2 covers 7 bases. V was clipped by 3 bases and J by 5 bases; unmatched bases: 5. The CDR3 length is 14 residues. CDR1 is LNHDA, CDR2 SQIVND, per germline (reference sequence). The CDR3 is CASSMNGGRDTQYF. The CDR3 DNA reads TGTGCCAGTAGTATGAACGGGGGGAGAGATACGCAGTATTTT.

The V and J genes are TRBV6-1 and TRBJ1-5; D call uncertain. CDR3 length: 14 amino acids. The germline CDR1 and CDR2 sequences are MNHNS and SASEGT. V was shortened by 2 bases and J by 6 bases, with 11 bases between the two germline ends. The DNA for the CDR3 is TGTGCCAGCAGTGAATTGGGTCCCGCTCAGCCCCAGCATTTT. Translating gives CASSELGPAQPQHF.